This T cell receptor beta chain was retrieved from a study of T cell changes during pregnancy in multiple sclerosis. In germline, CDR1 is SGHTA, CDR2 FQGNSA. The CDR3 has 14 amino acids. The ends lost 4 bases at V and 8 bases at J; junction bases unmatched: 4. Data came from immunoSEQ multiplex PCR; TCRdb stores just in-frame clones and leaves some out. The profile shows some 43,000 clones, around 91% of them singletons. This material consisted of CD8+ T cells from peripheral blood mononuclear cells, taken in the first trimester of pregnancy. This clonotype originated in a female donor with multiple sclerosis, enrolled in a pregnancy study. The rearrangement links TRBV7-2 to TRBJ2-1, with TRBD2 identical over 11 bases. CDR3 DNA: TGTGCCAGCAGCTGGCTAGCGGGGGGATATGAGCAGTTCTTC. Translated: CASSWLAGGYEQFF.